In this sample, the clone carrying this T cell receptor (beta chain) turned up a few times. This sample is part of a study of T cells after yellow fever vaccination. TCRdb passed the 5' RACE reads through MiXCR, listing each CDR3 protein once. The sample lists 500,000 to 650,000 distinct CDR3 sequences, less than 20% occurring once. The germline V gene encodes CDR1 SNHLY and CDR2 FYNNEI. Trimming stripped 6 bases from V and 2 bases from J, with 10 bases between. This CDR3 region has 13 residues. Sample: PBMCs, taken around 5 days after the first yellow fever vaccination. The receptor comes from a man between 18 and 35 years old who received the YFV17D yellow fever vaccine. This sequence joins TRBV2 and TRBJ2-5; the D gene is possibly TRBD1 (5 bases). For the CDR3, the DNA is TGTGCCAGCAGCAGACAGATACAAGAGACCCAGTACTTC. Its protein is CASSRQIQETQYF.